This TCR beta chain appears in the sequencing data of a study of blood T cell repertoires in COVID-19. Patients in Seattle were enrolled during active infection, then followed longitudinally. The CDR3 has 15 residues. Germline CDR1 is MDHEN and CDR2 is SYDVKM. V shed 5 bases and J 7 bases; nucleotides not matched to a gene: 13. The data were produced by immunoSEQ multiplex PCR, yet TCRdb's version contains in-frame clones alone and is incomplete. The sample has 400,000 or so clones, 70% to 90% seen once. This clonotype originated in a man between 18 and 35 years old with COVID-19, enrolled during active disease. The genes are TRBV28 and TRBJ1-1; 7 bases line up with TRBD1. The source material was peripheral blood. CDR3 loop: CASSPYTDREDEAFF. CDR3 nucleotides: TGTGCCAGCAGTCCATACACCGACAGGGAGGATGAAGCTTTCTTT.